The clone carrying this TCR beta chain appeared many times. What it binds is unknown. The sample belongs to a study of T cells in Graves' hyperthyroidism and ophthalmopathy. Amplification of TCR beta CDR3 regions used RNA as the template. The HTBI set primed first-round TCR CDR3 RT-PCR. TCRdb reanalysed the multiplex PCR reads using MiXCR and keeps one entry per CDR3 protein. The sample has 400,000 to 500,000 distinct CDR3 sequences; about 15% are singletons. Whole-study findings and limits: The model's output predicted ophthalmopathy at a median of 6.5 months prior to onset.

The CDR3 is 14 residues long. Germline V CDR1 and CDR2: LNHDA, SQIVND (reference sequence). Between the trimmed V and J ends, which lost 1 base and 3 bases, there was a span of 7 bases. What was sequenced was blood. V usage is TRBV19 and J usage is TRBJ2-1, with D possibly TRBD2 on 6 matching bases. This clonotype originated in a woman in her late teens or twenties with Graves' hyperthyroidism. Written as DNA, the CDR3 is TGTGCCAGTAGTATAGGGGACTTCTACAATGAGCAGTTCTTC. Translating gives CASSIGDFYNEQFF. The entire variable domain, with the rest obtained from reference TRBV19 and TRBJ2-1, is as follows: DGGITQSPKYLFRKEGQNVTLSCEQNLNHDAMYWYRQDPGQGLRLIYYSQIVNDFQKGDIAEGYSVSREKKESFPLTVTSAQKNPTAFYLCASSIGDFYNEQFFGPGTRLTVL.